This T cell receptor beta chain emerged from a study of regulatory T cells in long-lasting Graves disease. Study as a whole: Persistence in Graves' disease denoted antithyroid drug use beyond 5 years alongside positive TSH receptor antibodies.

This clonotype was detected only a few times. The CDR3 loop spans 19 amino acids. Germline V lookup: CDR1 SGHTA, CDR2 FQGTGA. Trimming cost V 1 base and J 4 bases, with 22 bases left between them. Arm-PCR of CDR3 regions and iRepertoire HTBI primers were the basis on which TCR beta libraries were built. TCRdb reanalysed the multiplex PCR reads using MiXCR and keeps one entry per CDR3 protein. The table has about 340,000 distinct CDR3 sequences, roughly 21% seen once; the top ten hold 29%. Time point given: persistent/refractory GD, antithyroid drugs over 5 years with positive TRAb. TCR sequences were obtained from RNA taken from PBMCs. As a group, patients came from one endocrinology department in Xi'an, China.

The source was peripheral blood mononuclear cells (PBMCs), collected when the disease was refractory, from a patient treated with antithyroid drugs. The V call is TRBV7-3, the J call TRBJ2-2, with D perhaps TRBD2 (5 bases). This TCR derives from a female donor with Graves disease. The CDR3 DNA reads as TGTGCCAGCAGCTTAAGGCCGGTGCCCAGCCGGGGATTCACCGGGGAGCTGTTTTTT. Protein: CASSLRPVPSRGFTGELFF. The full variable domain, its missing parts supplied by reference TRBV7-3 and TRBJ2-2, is GAGVSQTPSNKVTEKGKYVELRCDPISGHTALYWYRQSLGQGPEFLIYFQGTGAADDSGLPNDRFFAVRPEGSVSTLKIQRTERGDSAVYLCASSLRPVPSRGFTGELFFGEGSRLTVL.